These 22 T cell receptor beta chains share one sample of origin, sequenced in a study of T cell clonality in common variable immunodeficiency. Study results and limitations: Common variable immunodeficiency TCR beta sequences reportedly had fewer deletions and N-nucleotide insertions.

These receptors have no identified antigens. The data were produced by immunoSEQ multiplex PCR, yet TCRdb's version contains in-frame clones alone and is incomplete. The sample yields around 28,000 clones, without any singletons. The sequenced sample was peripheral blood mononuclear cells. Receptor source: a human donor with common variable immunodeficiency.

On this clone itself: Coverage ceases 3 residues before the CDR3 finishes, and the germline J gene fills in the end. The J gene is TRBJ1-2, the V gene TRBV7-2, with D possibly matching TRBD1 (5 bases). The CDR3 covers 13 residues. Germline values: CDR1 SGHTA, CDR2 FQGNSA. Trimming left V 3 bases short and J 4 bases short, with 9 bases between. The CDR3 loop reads CASSLGLIYGYTF. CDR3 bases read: TGTGCCAGCAGCTTGGGACTAATCTATGGC.

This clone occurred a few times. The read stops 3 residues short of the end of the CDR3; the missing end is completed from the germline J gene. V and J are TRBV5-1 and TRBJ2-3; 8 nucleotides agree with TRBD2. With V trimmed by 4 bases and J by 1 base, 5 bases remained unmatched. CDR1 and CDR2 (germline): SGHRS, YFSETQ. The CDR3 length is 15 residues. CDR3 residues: CASSPGGARTDTQYF. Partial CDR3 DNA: TGCGCCAGCAGCCCGGGGGGGGCACGCACAGATACG.

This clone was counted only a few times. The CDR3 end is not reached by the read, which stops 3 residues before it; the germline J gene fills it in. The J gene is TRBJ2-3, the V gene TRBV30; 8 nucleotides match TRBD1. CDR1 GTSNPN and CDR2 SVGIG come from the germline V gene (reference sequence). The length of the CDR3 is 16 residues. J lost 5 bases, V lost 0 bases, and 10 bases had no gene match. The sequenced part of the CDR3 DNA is TGTGCCTGGAGTGTGCTCGCAGGGGGCTGGGGAGATACG. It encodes CAWSVLAGGWGDT. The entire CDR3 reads CAWSVLAGGWGDTQYF.

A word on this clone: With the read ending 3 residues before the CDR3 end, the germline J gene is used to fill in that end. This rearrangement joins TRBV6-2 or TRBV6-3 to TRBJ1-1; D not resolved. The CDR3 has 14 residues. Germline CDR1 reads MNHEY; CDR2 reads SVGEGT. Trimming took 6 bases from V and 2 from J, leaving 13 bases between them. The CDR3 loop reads CASRPWTANTEAFF. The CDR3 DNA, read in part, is TGTGCCAGCAGGCCCTGGACTGCCAACACTGAA.

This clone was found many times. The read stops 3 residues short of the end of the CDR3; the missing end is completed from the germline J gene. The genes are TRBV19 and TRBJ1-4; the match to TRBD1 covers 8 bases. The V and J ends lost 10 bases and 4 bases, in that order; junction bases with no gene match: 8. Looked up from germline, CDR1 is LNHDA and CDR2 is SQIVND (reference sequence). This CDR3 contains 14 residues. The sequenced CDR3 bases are TGTGCCACCCGTCGACAGGGGAGTAATGAAAAA. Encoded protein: CATRRQGSNEK. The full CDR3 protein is CATRRQGSNEKLFF.

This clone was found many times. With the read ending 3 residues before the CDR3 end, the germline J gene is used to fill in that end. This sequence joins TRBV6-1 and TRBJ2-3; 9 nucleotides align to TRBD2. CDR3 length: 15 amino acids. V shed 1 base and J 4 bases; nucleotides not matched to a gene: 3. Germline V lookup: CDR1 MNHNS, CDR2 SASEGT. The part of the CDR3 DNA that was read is TGTGCCAGCAGTGAAGTAGGCGGGGGGGCAGATACG. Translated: CASSEVGGGADT. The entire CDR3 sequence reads CASSEVGGGADTQYF.

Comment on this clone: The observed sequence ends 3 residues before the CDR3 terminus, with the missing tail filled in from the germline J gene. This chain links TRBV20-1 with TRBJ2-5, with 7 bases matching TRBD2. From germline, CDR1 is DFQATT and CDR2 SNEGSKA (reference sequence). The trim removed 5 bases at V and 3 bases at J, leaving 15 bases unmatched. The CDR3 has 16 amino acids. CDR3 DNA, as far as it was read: TGCAGTGCTGAGGGAGGAGCGGGGAGAAACAAAGAGACC. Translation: CSAEGGAGRNKET. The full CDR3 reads CSAEGGAGRNKETQYF.

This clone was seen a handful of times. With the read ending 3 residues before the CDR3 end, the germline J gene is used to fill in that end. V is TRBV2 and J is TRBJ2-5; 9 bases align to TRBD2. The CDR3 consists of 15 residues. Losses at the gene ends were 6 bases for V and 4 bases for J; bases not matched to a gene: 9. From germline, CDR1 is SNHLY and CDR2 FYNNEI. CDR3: CASRWSSGAGETQYF. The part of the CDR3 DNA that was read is TGTGCCAGCAGGTGGTCTAGCGGGGCGGGAGAGACC.

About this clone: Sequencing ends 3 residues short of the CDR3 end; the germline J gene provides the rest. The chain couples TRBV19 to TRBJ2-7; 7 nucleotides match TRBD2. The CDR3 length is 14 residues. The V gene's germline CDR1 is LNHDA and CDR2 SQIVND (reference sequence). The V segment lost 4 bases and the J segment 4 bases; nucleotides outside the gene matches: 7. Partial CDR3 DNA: TGTGCCAGTAGTAAGGCGGGCGGGGGATACGAG. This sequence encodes CASSKAGGGYE. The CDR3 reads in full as CASSKAGGGYEQYF.

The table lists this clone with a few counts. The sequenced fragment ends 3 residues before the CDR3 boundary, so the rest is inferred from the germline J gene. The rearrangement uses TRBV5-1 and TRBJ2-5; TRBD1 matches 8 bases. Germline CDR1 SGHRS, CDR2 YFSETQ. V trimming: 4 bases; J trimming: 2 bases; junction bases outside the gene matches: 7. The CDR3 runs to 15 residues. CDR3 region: CASSIQGVRQETQYF. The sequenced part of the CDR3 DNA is TGCGCCAGCAGCATACAGGGGGTGCGGCAAGAGACC.

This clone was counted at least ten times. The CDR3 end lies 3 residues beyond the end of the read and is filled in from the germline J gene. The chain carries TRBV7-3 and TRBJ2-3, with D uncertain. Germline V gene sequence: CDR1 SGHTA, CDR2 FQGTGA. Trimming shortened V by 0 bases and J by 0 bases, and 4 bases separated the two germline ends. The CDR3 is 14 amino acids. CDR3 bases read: TGTGCCAGCAGCTTAACGGGCAGCACAGATACG. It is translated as CASSLTGSTDT. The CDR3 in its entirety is CASSLTGSTDTQYF.

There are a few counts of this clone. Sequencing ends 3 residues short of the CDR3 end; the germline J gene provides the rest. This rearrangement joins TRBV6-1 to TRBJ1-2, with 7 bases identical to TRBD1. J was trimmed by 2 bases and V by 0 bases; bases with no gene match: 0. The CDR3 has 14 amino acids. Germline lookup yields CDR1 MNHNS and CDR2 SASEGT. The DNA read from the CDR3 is TGTGCCAGCAGTGAAGCGACAGGGAACTATGGC. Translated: CASSEATGNYG. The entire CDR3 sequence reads CASSEATGNYGYTF.

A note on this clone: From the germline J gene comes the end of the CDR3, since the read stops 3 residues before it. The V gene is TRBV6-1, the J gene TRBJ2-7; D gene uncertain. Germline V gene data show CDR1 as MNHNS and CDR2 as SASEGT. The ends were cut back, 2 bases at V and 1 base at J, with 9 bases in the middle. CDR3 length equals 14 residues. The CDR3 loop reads CASSESVLSYEQYF. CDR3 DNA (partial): TGTGCCAGCAGTGAATCGGTGTTGTCCTACGAG.

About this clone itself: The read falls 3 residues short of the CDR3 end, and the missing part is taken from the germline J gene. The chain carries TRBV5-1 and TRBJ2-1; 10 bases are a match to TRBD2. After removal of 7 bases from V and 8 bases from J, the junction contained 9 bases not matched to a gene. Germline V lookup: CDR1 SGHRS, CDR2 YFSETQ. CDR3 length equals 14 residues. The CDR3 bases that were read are TGCGCCAGCTTGAAAAGCGGGGGGGCAGATGAG. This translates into CASLKSGGADE. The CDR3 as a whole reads CASLKSGGADEQFF.

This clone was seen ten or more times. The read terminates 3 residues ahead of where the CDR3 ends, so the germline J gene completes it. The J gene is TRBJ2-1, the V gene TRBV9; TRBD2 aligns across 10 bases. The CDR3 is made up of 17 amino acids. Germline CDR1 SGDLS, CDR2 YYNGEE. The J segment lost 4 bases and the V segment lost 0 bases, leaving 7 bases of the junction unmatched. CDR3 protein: CASSVGGSGGLYNEQFF. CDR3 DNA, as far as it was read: TGTGCCAGCAGCGTAGGAGGTAGCGGGGGGTTATACAATGAG.

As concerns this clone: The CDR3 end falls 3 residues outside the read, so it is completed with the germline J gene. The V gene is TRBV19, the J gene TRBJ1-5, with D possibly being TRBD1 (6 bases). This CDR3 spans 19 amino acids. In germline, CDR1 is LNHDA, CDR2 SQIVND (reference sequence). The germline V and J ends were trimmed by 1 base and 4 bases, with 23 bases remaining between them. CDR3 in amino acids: CASSIGGLGGAQTNQPQHF. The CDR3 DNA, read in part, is TGTGCCAGTAGTATAGGGGGCCTGGGGGGGGCCCAGACGAATCAGCCC.

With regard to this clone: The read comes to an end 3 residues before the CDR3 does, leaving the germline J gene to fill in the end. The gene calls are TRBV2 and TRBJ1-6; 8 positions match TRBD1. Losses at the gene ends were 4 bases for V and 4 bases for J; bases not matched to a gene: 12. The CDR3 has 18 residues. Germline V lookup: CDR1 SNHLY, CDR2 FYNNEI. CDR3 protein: CASSVMDREKIYNSPLHF. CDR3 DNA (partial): TGTGCCAGCAGTGTGATGGACAGGGAGAAAATATATAATTCACCC. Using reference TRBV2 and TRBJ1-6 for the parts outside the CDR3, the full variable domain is EPEVTQTPSHQVTQMGQEVILRCVPISNHLYFYWYRQILGQKVEFLVSFYNNEISEKSEIFDDQFSVERPDGSNFTLKIRSTKLEDSAMYFCASSVMDREKIYNSPLHFGNGTRLTVT.

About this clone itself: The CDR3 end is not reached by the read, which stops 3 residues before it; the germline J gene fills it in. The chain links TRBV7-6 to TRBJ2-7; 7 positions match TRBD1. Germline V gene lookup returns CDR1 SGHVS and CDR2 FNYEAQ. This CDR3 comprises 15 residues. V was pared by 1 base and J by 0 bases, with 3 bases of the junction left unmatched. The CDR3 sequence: CASSLGAGGSYEQYF. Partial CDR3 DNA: TGTGCCAGCAGCTTAGGGGCAGGGGGCTCCTACGAG.

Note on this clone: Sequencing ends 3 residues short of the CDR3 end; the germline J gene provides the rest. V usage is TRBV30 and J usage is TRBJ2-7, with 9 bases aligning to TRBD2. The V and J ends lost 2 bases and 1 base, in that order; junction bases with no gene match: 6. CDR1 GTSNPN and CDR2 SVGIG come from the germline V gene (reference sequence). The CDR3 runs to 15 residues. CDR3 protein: CAWSRASGVSYEQYF. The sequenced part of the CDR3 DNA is TGTGCCTGGAGTCGGGCTAGCGGGGTTTCCTACGAG.

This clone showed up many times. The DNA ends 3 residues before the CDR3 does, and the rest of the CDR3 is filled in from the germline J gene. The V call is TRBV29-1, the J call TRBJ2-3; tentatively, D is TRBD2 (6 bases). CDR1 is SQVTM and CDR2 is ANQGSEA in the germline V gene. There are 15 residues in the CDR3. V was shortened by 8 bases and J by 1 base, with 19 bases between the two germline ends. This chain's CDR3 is CSSNGGEGGTDTQYF. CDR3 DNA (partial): TGCAGCTCAAATGGAGGGGAAGGGGGCACAGATACG.

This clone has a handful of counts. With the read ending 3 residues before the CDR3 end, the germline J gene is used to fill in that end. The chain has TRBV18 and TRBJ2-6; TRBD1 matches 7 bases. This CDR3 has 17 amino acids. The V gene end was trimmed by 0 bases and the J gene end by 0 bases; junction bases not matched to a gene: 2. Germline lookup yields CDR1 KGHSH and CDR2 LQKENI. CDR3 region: CASSPPTGTSGANVLTF. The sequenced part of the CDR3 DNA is TGTGCCAGCTCACCACCGACAGGGACCTCTGGGGCCAACGTC.

CDR3 bases read: TGTGCCAGCAGCCGAGGGACTAGCGCAGAGACC. It encodes CASSRGTSAET. From start to end, the CDR3 is CASSRGTSAETQYF. This chain joins TRBV7-2 and TRBJ2-5; the match to TRBD2 covers 10 bases. The read ends 3 residues shy of where the CDR3 ends; the end is completed using the germline J gene. The CDR3 is 14 amino acids. With 5 bases clipped from V and 4 bases from J, the junction kept 4 bases outside the gene matches. From germline, CDR1 is SGHTA and CDR2 FQGNSA.